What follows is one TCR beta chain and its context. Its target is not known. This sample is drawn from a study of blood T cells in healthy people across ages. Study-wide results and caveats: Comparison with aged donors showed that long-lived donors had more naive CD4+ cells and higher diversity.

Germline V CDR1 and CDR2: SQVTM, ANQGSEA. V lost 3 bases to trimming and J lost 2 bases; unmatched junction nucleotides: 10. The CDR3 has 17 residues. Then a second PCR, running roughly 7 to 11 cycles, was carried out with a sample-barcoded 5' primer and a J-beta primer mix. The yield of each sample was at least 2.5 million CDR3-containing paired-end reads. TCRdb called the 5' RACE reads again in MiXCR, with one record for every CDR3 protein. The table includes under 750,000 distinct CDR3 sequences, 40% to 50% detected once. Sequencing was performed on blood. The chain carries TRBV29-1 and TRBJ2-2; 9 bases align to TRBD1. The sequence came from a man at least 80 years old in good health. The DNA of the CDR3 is TGCAGCGTTGAGACTATAGACAGGGGGTTCAACACCGGGGAGCTGTTTTTT. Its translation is CSVETIDRGFNTGELFF.